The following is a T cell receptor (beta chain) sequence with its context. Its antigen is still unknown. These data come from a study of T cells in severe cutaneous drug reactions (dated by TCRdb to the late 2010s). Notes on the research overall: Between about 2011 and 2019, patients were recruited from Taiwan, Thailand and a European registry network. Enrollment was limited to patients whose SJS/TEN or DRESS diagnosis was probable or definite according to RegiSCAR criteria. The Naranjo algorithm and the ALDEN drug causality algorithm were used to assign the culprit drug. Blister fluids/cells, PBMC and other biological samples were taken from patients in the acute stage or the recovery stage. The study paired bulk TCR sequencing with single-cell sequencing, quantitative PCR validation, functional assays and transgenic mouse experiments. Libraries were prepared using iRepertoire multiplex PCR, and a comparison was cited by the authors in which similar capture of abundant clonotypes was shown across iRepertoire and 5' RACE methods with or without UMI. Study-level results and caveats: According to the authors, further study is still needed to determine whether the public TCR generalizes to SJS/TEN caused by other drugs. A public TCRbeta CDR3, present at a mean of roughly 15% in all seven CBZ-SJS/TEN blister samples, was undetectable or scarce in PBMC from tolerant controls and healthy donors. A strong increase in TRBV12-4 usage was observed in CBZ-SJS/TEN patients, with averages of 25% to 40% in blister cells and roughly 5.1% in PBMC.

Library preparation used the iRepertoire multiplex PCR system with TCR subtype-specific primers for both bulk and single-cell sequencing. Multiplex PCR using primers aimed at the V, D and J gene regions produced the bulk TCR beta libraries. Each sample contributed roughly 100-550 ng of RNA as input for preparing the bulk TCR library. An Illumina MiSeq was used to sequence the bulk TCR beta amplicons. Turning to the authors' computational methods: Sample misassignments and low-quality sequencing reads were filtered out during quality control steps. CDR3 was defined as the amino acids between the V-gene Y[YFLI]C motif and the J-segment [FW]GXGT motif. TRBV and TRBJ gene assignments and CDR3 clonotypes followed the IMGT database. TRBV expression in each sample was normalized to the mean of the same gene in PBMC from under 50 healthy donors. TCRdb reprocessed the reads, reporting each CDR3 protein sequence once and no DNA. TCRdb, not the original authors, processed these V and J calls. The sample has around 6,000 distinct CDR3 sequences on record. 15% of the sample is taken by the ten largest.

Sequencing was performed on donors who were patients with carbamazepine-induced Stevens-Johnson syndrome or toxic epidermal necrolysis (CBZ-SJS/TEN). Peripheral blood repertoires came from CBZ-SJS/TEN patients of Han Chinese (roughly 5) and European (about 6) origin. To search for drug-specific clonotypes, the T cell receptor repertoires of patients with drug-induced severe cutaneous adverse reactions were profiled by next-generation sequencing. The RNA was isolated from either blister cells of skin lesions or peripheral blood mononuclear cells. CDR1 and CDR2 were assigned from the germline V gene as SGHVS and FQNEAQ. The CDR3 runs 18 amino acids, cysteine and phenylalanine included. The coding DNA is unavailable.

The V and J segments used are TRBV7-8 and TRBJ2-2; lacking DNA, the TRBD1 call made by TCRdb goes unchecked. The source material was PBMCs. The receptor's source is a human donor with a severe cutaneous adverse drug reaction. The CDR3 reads CASSLARVSYSNTGELFF.